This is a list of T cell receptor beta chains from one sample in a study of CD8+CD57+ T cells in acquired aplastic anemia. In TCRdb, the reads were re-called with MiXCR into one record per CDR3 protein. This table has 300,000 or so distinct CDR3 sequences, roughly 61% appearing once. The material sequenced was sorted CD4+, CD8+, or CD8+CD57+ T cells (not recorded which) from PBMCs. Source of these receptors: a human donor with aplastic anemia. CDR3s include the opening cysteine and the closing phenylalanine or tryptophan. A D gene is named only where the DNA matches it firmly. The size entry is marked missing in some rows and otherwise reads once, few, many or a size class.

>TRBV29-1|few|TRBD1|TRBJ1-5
TGCAGCGTCGACCCGGGACAGGGAGGCCTCGAGCATTTT
CSVDPGQGGLEHF
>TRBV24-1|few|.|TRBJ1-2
TGTGCCACCAGTGACGGACCCATAGGCTACACCTTC
CATSDGPIGYTF
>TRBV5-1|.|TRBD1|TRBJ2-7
TGCGCCAGCAGCCCGACAGGGTGGGAGCAGTACTTC
CASSPTGWEQYF
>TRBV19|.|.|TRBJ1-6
TGTGCCAGTAGTACACGGGGCGGCTCACCCCTCCACTTT
CASSTRGGSPLHF
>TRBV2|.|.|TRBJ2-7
TGTGCCAGCAAGAGGACACTCTCCTACGAGCAGTACTTC
CASKRTLSYEQYF
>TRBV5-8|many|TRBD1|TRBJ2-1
TGTGCCAGCAGCGGGACAGTTAATGAGCAGTTCTTC
CASSGTVNEQFF
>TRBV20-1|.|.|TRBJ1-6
TGCAGTGCTAGAGAAGGTACAGGGTTGAGTTCACCCCTCCACTTT
CSAREGTGLSSPLHF
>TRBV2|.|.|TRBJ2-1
TGTGCCAGCAGTGAAGTTTCCGGGACCAATGAGCAGTTCTTC
CASSEVSGTNEQFF
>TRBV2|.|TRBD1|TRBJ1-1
TGTGCCAGCAGCACCAGTCCACAGGGGGCTGCTGAAGCTTTCTTT
CASSTSPQGAAEAFF
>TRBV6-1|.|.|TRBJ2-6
TGTGCCAGCAGCAGGGCCAGCTCTGGGGCCAACGTCCTGACTTTC
CASSRASSGANVLTF
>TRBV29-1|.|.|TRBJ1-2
TGCAGCGTTGAAGGAGGGGGCTATGGCTACACCTTC
CSVEGGGYGYTF
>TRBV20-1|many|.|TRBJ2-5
TGCAGTGCTAGAGGAAGGGAGACCCAGTACTTC
CSARGRETQYF
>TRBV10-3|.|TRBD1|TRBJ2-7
TGTGCCATCAGTCCGCGGGACAGGGCCAGCTACGAGCAGTACTTC
CAISPRDRASYEQYF
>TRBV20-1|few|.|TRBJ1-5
TGCAGTGCTACCCATCAGCCCCAGCATTTT
CSATHQPQHF
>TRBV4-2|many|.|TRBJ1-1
TGTGCCAGCAGCCCAGCGGGATCCCGGGGCACTGAAGCTTTCTTT
CASSPAGSRGTEAFF
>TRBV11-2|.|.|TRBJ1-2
TGTGCCAGCAGCCCAAGGGGCAGGTTAGCCTATGGCTACACCTTC
CASSPRGRLAYGYTF
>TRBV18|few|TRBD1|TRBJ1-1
TGTGCCAGCTCAGGACAGGGCCTCATGAACACTGAAGCTTTCTTT
CASSGQGLMNTEAFF
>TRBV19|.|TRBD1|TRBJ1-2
TGTGCCAGTAGTATATTACAGGGGGGGATCTATAGCTACACCTTC
CASSILQGGIYSYTF
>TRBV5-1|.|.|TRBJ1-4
TGCGCCAGCCGCCTAAATGAAAAACTGTTTTTT
CASRLNEKLFF
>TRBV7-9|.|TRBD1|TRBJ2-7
TGTGCCAGCAGTTCTGACTACAGGGGGCCCGGGGAGCAGTACTTC
CASSSDYRGPGEQYF
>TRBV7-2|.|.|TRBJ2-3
TGTGCCAGCAGCTTAACTGTAGGGGGTTCAGATACGCAGTATTTT
CASSLTVGGSDTQYF
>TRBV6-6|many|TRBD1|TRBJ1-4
TGTGCCAGCAGTGCGACCGGGACAGGGTTCGGTGAAAAACTGTTTTTT
CASSATGTGFGEKLFF
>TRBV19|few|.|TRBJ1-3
TGTGCCAGTAGCCTAAACTCTGGAAACACCATATATTTT
CASSLNSGNTIYF
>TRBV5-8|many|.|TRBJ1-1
TGTGCCAGCAGCTTGTTGGGGCGGGACACTGAAGCTTTCTTT
CASSLLGRDTEAFF
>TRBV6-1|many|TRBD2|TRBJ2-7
TGTGCCAGCAGTGAATGGTGGGAGGGCTACGAGCAGTACTTC
CASSEWWEGYEQYF
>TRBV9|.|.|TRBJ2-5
TGTGCCAGCACCCCCGGCCCGGCGGGGACCCAGTACTTC
CASTPGPAGTQYF
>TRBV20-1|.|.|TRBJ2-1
TGCAGTGCTAGATGGACTGGTTGCGAGCAGTTCTTC
CSARWTGCEQFF
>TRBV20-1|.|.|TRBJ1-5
TGCAGTGCTAGATTAACAGGGTTCAATCAGCCCCAGCATTTT
CSARLTGFNQPQHF
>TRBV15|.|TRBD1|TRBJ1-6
TGTGCCACCAGCAGAGATATACAGGGGAATTCACCCCTCCACTTT
CATSRDIQGNSPLHF
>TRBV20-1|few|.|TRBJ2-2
TGCAGTGCTACCGGACGGGGGGGGGAGCTGTTTTTT
CSATGRGGELFF
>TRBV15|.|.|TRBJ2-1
TGTGCCACCAGCAGAGTTAACAATGAGCAGTTCTTC
CATSRVNNEQFF
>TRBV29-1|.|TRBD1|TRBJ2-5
TGCAGCGTCACAGGGGGCCAAGAGACCCAGTACTTC
CSVTGGQETQYF
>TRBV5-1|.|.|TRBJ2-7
TGCGCCAGCAGCTTTCGGAGATCCATTCCAATCTACGAGCAGTACTTC
CASSFRRSIPIYEQYF
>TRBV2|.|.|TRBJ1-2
TGTGCCAGCAGTGTGGCGGAGACTACTAACTATGGCTACACCTTC
CASSVAETTNYGYTF
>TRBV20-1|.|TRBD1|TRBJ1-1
TGCAGTGCCAATGACAGGGGTGAAGCTTTCTTT
CSANDRGEAFF
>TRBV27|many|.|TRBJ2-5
TGTGCCAGCAGTTTGTGGAACAGCCAAGAGACCCAGTACTTC
CASSLWNSQETQYF
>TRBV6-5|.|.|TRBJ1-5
TGTGCCAGCACAACCCGGGGTGTCCAGCCCCAGCATTTT
CASTTRGVQPQHF
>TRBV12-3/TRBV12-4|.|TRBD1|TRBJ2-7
TGTGCCAGCAGTTCCCACCCGGGACAGGGTAACAACGGGCAGTACTTC
CASSSHPGQGNNGQYF
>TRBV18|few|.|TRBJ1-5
TGTGCCAGCTCTCCACCTCATTCAGGGGCTAGCAATCAGCCCCAGCATTTT
CASSPPHSGASNQPQHF
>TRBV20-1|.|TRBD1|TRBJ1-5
TGCAGTGCTAGGAAGGGGGCAAATCAGCCCCAGCATTTT
CSARKGANQPQHF
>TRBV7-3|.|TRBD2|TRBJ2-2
TGTGCCAGCACCCGACTAGCACCCGTTACGGTGGGGGAGCTGTTTTTT
CASTRLAPVTVGELFF
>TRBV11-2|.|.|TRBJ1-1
TGTGCCAGCAGCTTAGTGGTTGCTGAAGCTTTCTTT
CASSLVVAEAFF
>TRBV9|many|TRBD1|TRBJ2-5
TGTGCCAGCAGCCCCTCCCCAGGGACAGGGGGGGGGGGGACCCAGTACTTC
CASSPSPGTGGGGTQYF
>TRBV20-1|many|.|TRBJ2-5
TGCAGTGCTAGAGATCGGGGCAGCCTAGGGGAGACCCAGTACTTC
CSARDRGSLGETQYF
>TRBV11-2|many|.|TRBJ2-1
TGTGCCAGCAGCCCAAAGGGGTTCCCCTACTACAATGAGCAGTTCTTC
CASSPKGFPYYNEQFF
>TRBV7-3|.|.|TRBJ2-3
TGTGCCAGCAGCATAGGCTCATTTGCGGATACGCAGTATTTT
CASSIGSFADTQYF
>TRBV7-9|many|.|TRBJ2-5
TGTGCCAGCAGCTTAGCGTTCAGGGGCCGGGTTCCTTTTCAAGAGACCCAGTACTTC
CASSLAFRGRVPFQETQYF
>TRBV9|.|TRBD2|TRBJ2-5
TGTGCCAGCAGCGTCAGCGGGGCTGTACAAGAGACCCAGTACTTC
CASSVSGAVQETQYF
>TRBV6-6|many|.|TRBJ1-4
TGTGCCAGCAGTTACCCCAACCAGGACAGCCTTAATGAAAAACTGTTTTTT
CASSYPNQDSLNEKLFF
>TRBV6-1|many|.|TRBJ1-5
TGTGCCAGCAGTGAAGGAGGGGGGAATCAGCCCCAGCATTTT
CASSEGGGNQPQHF